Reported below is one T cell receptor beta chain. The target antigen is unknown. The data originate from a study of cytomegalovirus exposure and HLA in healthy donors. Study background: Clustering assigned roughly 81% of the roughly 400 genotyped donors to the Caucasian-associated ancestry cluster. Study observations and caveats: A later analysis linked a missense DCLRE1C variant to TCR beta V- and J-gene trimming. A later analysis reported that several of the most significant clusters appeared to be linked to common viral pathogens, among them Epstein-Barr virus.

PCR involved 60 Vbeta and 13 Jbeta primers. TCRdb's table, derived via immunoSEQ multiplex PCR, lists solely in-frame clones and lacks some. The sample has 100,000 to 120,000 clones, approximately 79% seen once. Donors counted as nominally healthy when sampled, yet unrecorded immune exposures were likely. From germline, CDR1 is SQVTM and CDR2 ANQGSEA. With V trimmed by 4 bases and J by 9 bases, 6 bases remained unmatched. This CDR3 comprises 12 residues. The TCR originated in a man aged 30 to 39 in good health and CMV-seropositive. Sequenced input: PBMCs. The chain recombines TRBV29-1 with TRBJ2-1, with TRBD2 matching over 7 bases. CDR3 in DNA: TGCAGCGTTGTCGGACTAGAGGGTGAGCAGTTCTTC. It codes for CSVVGLEGEQFF.